This T cell receptor beta chain was retrieved from a study of blood T cell repertoires in COVID-19 (dated by TCRdb to 2020 to 2021). Concerning the study at large: Samples covering the acute and convalescent phases of COVID-19 were provided by collaborators in the United States, Italy and Spain. The material from the prospective study consisted of cDNA or gDNA derived from T cells, B-cell-depleted T cells, or PBMCs. Deeply sampled blood TCRbeta repertoires from subjects exposed to, actively infected with, or recovered from COVID-19 were included in the dataset. A freely available public database, intended as a resource for researchers studying the immune response to SARS-CoV-2, is where the repertoires were released. The samples were drawn from two sources: the first 160 participants of the ongoing ImmuneRACE study, and 950 to 1,500 subjects contributed by 6 global collaborators. The sample metadata nearly always contained a de-identified subject ID, COVID-19 status, age in years and sex. Where available, HLA class I and class II types were taken from metadata supplied by the sample provider and were not determined by assay-based typing. The full study reports these points: The quantity of clinical and demographic metadata differed by source and by participant and was supplied without curation.

With regard to this clone: Its antigen is unknown. Base qualities are missing; no much larger clone stands one base away.

The germline V gene sets CDR1 to SGHDT and CDR2 to YYEEEE. The CDR3, from cysteine to phenylalanine, totals 12 residues. The entry retains the CDR3 DNA only, 36 bases that are in frame from base 1. The germline ends are 13 bases apart after V is trimmed by 5 bases and J by 8 bases. TCRbeta CDR3 regions were amplified from genomic DNA using the immunoSEQ Assay, a bias-controlled multiplex PCR. The authors' analysis ran thus. Nucleated cell counts per sample were estimated from amplification of reference gene primers within the assay. To quantify the absolute abundance of each unique TCRbeta CDR3 rearrangement, sequence reads were collapsed and filtered. For each sample, productive Simpson clonality was calculated as the square root of Simpson's diversity index over productive rearrangements. In TCRdb, the immuneACCESS table is reduced to in-frame sequences with V and J assigned. These tables do not hold every clone; where another copy was compared, an unresolved V gene accounts for under half, and the others remain unexplained. That table furnishes V, J and clone size, whereas the DNA furnished D and trimming. The sample data list 150,000 to 180,000 clones, and about 80% of these were observed just once. About 12% of the sample is in the top ten clones.

At one collaborating source in Seattle, patients were enrolled during active infection and were followed longitudinally through the course of disease. Each collaborating institution followed its own protocols to collect whole blood in K2EDTA tubes. For TCRbeta analysis, collaborators shipped samples in one of three forms: frozen whole blood, isolated PBMCs, or DNA extracted from either of those sample types. The sequence derives from a woman in her sixties or seventies with COVID-19, enrolled during active disease. The chain joins TRBV5-6 to TRBJ1-2; the D segment could be TRBD1, given 5 matching bases. Sequencing was carried out using peripheral blood. Here is the DNA: TGTGCCAGCAGATTCCAGGGCGGCGGCTACACCTTC. Translated, it reads CASRFQGGGYTF.